This T cell receptor (beta chain) was captured by sequencing in a study of blood T cell repertoires in COVID-19. Study as a whole: The origin of the acute and convalescent COVID-19 samples was the United States, Italy and Spain. The analysed material was cDNA or gDNA that came from T cells, B-cell-depleted T cells, or PBMCs.

This CDR3 spans 15 amino acids. The V gene lost 6 bases and the J gene lost 4 bases, with 15 bases spanning the gap. Germline values: CDR1 KGHSH, CDR2 LQKENI. This clone was seen just once. This table comes from immunoSEQ multiplex PCR, and its TCRdb copy is limited to in-frame clones, with some not included. Of about 210,000 clones in the sample, around nine tenths were seen once. Sequencing was performed on peripheral blood. The chain carries TRBV18 and TRBJ2-2; D not certain. This receptor was taken from a man between 60 and 75 years old with acute or convalescent COVID-19. CDR3 sequence reads: CASSYSSGSTGELFF. The CDR3 nucleotides are TGTGCCAGCTCTTATTCTTCAGGTTCCACCGGGGAGCTGTTTTTT.